The 21 T cell receptor beta chains in this list originate from one sample, sequenced in a study of T cells in localized non-small cell lung cancer. TCRdb keeps only in-frame clones here, not all; method: immunoSEQ multiplex PCR. The data show around 3,700 clones, with around 28% seen just once and 15% held by the top ten. The sequenced sample was lung tumor tissue, obtained before any cancer treatment. These receptors came from an older female donor with stage I lung adenocarcinoma.

This clone was counted a few times. This chain connects TRBV6-8 to TRBJ1-1; D gene ambiguous. CDR1 and CDR2 (germline): MNHGY, SAAAGT. V lost 4 bases to trimming and J lost 4 bases, with 7 bases between them. The CDR3 runs 12 residues. Written as DNA, the CDR3 is TGTGCCAGCAGTTTCATGGGCACTGAAGCTTTCTTT. This codes for CASSFMGTEAFF.

About this clone: Germline is not matched at one junction end, which may reflect a read error. The V and J genes are TRBV6-8 and TRBJ2-1, with 10 bases matching TRBD2. The germline gives CDR1 MNHGY, CDR2 SAAAGT. CDR3 length equals 14 residues. CDR3 protein: CAISVSGGVNEQFF. As DNA, the CDR3 is TGTGCCATCAGTGTAAGCGGGGGGGTAAATGAGCAGTTCTTC.

The table lists this clone with a few counts. This chain joins TRBV6-8 and TRBJ1-6; TRBD1 matches at 10 bases. From germline, CDR1 is MNHGY and CDR2 SAAAGT. Trimming at V came to 8 bases and at J to 7 bases, leaving 2 bases not matched to a gene. CDR3 size: 13 residues. The chain's CDR3 is CASLDRGNSPLHF. CDR3 coding DNA: TGTGCCAGCCTGGACAGGGGGAATTCACCCCTCCACTTT.

This clone was counted once. The V gene is TRBV19, the J gene TRBJ1-2; D remains ambiguous. Germline CDR1 is LNHDA and CDR2 is SQIVND (reference sequence). CDR3 size: 14 residues. The ends were cut back, 7 bases at V and 5 bases at J, with 17 bases in the middle. CDR3 loop: CASIRSGESYGYTF. The CDR3 DNA reads as TGTGCCAGTATAAGATCCGGGGAGTCTTATGGCTACACCTTC.

The genes are TRBV12-5 and TRBJ2-2; D not certain. The CDR3 sequence is 12 residues long. The germline V gene has CDR1 LGHNT and CDR2 FRNRAP. V gave up 5 bases and J gave up 4 bases, with 5 bases separating them. CDR3 sequence reads: CASGTLTGELFF. In nucleotides, the CDR3 is TGTGCTAGTGGTACACTCACCGGGGAGCTGTTTTTT.

This chain joins TRBV12-5 and TRBJ2-1; the D gene is possibly TRBD1 (5 bases). Germline-derived CDR1 and CDR2 are LGHNT and FRNRAP. Trimming took 2 bases from V and 7 from J, leaving 12 bases between them. The CDR3 extends over 14 amino acids. As DNA, the CDR3 is TGTGCTAGTGGTTTGTACAGGTATGGAAATGAGCAGTTCTTC. It specifies CASGLYRYGNEQFF.

With regard to this clone: An end of the junction differs from the germline gene, which may be a read error. The chain carries TRBV6-8 and TRBJ1-3; TRBD1 agrees at 9 bases. This CDR3 has 14 residues. Germline V CDR1 and CDR2: MNHGY, SAAAGT. The CDR3 protein is CAISGQGSGNTIYF. The CDR3 region has the DNA TGTGCCATCAGTGGACAGGGGTCTGGAAACACCATATATTTT.

This chain joins TRBV18 and TRBJ1-2; D remains unclear. V lost 0 bases and J lost 4, with 15 bases in between. Germline CDR1 KGHSH, CDR2 LQKENI. The CDR3 extends over 16 amino acids. CDR3 sequence reads: CASSPPNGERTYGYTF. The CDR3 DNA reads TGTGCCAGCTCACCACCTAATGGGGAGAGGACCTATGGCTACACCTTC.

The V gene is TRBV5-1, the J gene TRBJ1-3; TRBD1 might be the D (6 bases). Germline CDR1 reads SGHRS; CDR2 reads YFSETQ. Trimming took off 4 bases at V and 0 bases at J, with 14 bases between the two ends. CDR3 length equals 16 residues. In DNA form, the CDR3 reads TGCGCCAGCAGCGACCGGGACACTTACTCTGGAAACACCATATATTTT. This sequence encodes CASSDRDTYSGNTIYF.

The chain links TRBV10-2 to TRBJ2-5, with 7 nucleotides matching TRBD1. The CDR3 totals 13 residues. Germline loops: CDR1 WSHSY, CDR2 SAAADI. V lost 11 bases to trimming and J lost 3 bases; unmatched junction nucleotides: 9. CDR3 loop: CAAKGDSKETQYF. The CDR3 DNA follows: TGCGCCGCCAAGGGGGACAGCAAAGAGACCCAGTACTTC.

V gene TRBV12-5 combines with J gene TRBJ2-7; weak D call: TRBD1 (5 bases). Germline loops: CDR1 LGHNT, CDR2 FRNRAP. The CDR3 consists of 14 residues. V was cut by 5 bases and J by 0 bases, with 11 bases left in between. CDR3 nucleotides: TGTGCTAGTGGTCTCGACAGTCCCTCCTACGAGCAGTACTTC. This translates into CASGLDSPSYEQYF.

Sample share makes this clone medium-sized. This sequence joins TRBV11-3 and TRBJ1-3, with TRBD1 matching over 7 bases. The CDR3 covers 15 residues. The J segment lost 4 bases and the V segment lost 2 bases, leaving 5 bases of the junction unmatched. The germline V gene has CDR1 SGHNT and CDR2 YENEEA. DNA for the CDR3: TGTGCCAGCAGCTTATCAGGGGGATTCGGAAACACCATATATTTT. It is translated as CASSLSGGFGNTIYF.

This clone was seen more than once but under ten times. This rearrangement joins TRBV18 to TRBJ1-1; 9 bases are shared with TRBD1. Germline-derived CDR1 and CDR2 are KGHSH and LQKENI. The CDR3 is 15 amino acids. V trimming: 6 bases; J trimming: 0 bases; junction bases outside the gene matches: 5. CDR3 bases: TGTGCCAGCTCGCGAGGGACAGGGATGAACACTGAAGCTTTCTTT. Its translation: CASSRGTGMNTEAFF. The full variable domain, its missing parts supplied by reference TRBV18 and TRBJ1-1, is NAGVMQNPRHLVRRRGQEARLRCSPMKGHSHVYWYRQLPEEGLKFMVYLQKENIIDESGMPKERFSAEFPKEGPSILRIQQVVRGDSAAYFCASSRGTGMNTEAFFGQGTRLTVV.

This rearrangement joins TRBV29-1 to TRBJ1-2; 9 bases align to TRBD1. This CDR3 comprises 15 residues. V was clipped by 7 bases and J by 4 bases; unmatched bases: 13. CDR1 and CDR2 from the germline V gene are SQVTM and ANQGSEA. The chain's CDR3 is CSALLFPQGAYGYTF. The CDR3 bases are TGCAGCGCTCTCCTCTTTCCACAGGGGGCCTATGGCTACACCTTC.

The V call is TRBV11-3, the J call TRBJ2-3, with a weak D call TRBD2 (6 bases). The V gene lost 1 base and the J gene lost 4 bases, with 12 bases spanning the gap. Per the germline V gene, CDR1 is SGHNT and CDR2 is YENEEA. The CDR3 contains 15 residues. CDR3 protein: CASSLGGAGPDTQYF. Written as DNA, the CDR3 is TGTGCCAGCAGCTTAGGGGGTGCGGGGCCAGATACGCAGTATTTT.

This clone has only a few counts. The chain carries TRBV9 and TRBJ1-5, with a weak D call TRBD1 (6 bases). The CDR3 consists of 15 residues. Deletions cut 5 bases from V and 7 bases from J, with 19 bases between. Germline V CDR1 and CDR2: SGDLS, YYNGEE. The CDR3 bases are TGTGCCAGCAGTGAGGACCAAACAGGGAGCCAGCCCCAGCATTTT. The encoded protein is CASSEDQTGSQPQHF.

Turning to this clone: One end of the junction does not line up with germline, which may come from a read error. The CDR3 here is CASSDSRTGEVNEQFF. CDR3 sequence (DNA): TGTGCCAGCAGTGACTCTAGGACAGGTGAGGTCAATGAGCAGTTCTTC. The gene calls are TRBV6-8 and TRBJ2-1; 7 bases match TRBD1. This CDR3 is 16 amino acids long. Per the germline V gene, CDR1 is MNHGY and CDR2 is SAAAGT.

The sample holds one count of this clone. The rearrangement joins TRBV30 to TRBJ2-3; D unresolved. Germline lookup yields CDR1 GTSNPN and CDR2 SVGIG (reference sequence). The CDR3 covers 12 residues. The V end lost 0 bases, the J end lost 3 bases, and 4 bases lay between the germline ends. The CDR3: CAWSVLTDTQYF. CDR3 bases: TGTGCCTGGAGTGTACTGACAGATACGCAGTATTTT.

The chain recombines TRBV19 with TRBJ1-5, with D perhaps TRBD1 (5 bases). The germline V and J ends were trimmed by 5 bases and 5 bases, with 16 bases remaining between them. This CDR3 has 15 residues. Per the germline V gene, CDR1 is LNHDA and CDR2 is SQIVND (reference sequence). The CDR3 bases are TGTGCCAGTAGTGCCTGGGACCCCGGGGATCAGCCCCAGCATTTT. Amino acids: CASSAWDPGDQPQHF. The full variable domain, its missing parts supplied by reference TRBV19 and TRBJ1-5, is DGGITQSPKYLFRKEGQNVTLSCEQNLNHDAMYWYRQDPGQGLRLIYYSQIVNDFQKGDIAEGYSVSREKKESFPLTVTSAQKNPTAFYLCASSAWDPGDQPQHFGDGTRLSIL.

This clone was detected ten times or more. The CDR3 loop is CASGAGTGANTEAFF. The DNA for the CDR3 is TGTGCCAGCGGGGCGGGGACCGGGGCGAACACTGAAGCTTTCTTT. The gene calls are TRBV11-3 and TRBJ1-1; tentatively, D is TRBD1 (5 bases). Germline V CDR1 and CDR2: SGHNT, YENEEA. V shed 8 bases and J shed 1 base, with 17 bases lying between them. The CDR3 covers 15 residues.

This chain joins TRBV29-1 and TRBJ1-1; TRBD1 is a possible D gene (6 bases). CDR3 length: 17 residues. Trimming cost V 7 bases and J 11 bases, with 35 bases left between them. The germline V gene has CDR1 SQVTM and CDR2 ANQGSEA. CDR3 sequence (DNA): TGCAGCGCCGAAGTAGGGGCAGGGGTCAGGTCTGGAGGAATGGCTTTCTTT. Protein product: CSAEVGAGVRSGGMAFF.